The 25 T cell receptor beta chains reported below all come from one sample, sequenced in a study of T cell responses to AZD1222 COVID-19 vaccine. The table came from immunoSEQ multiplex PCR; TCRdb's copy has only in-frame clones and leaves some out. Of 130,000 to 150,000 clones listed, more than 70% are singletons. This material consisted of peripheral blood, taken on day 0 of AZD1222 vaccination. These receptors all come from an adult in good health.

The chain uses TRBV7-2 and TRBJ2-7; TRBD2 agrees at 10 bases. CDR3 size: 16 residues. The junction had 7 bases not matched to a gene; V was cut back by 1 base and J by 4 bases. Per the germline V gene, CDR1 is SGHTA and CDR2 is FQGNSA. The CDR3 DNA follows: TGTGCCAGCAGCTTAGGAAGCGGGGGGGCCCTATACGAGCAGTACTTC. It specifies CASSLGSGGALYEQYF.

This sequence joins TRBV7-2 and TRBJ2-3, with unresolved D. Trimming took off 7 bases at V and 2 bases at J, with 4 bases between the two ends. Per germline, CDR1 SGHTA and CDR2 FQGNSA. The CDR3 totals 11 residues. CDR3 DNA sequence: TGTGCCAGCACCAACACAGATACGCAGTATTTT. This translates into CASTNTDTQYF.

The rearrangement links TRBV28 to TRBJ2-5; no firm D call. Trimming removed 2 bases from V and 1 base from J, with 8 bases in between. The germline V gene has CDR1 MDHEN and CDR2 SYDVKM. The CDR3 extends over 14 amino acids. The CDR3 coding sequence is TGTGCCAGCAGTTTAGGTAACAGCCAAGAGACCCAGTACTTC. It encodes CASSLGNSQETQYF.

The V call is TRBV2, the J call TRBJ2-5; possible D gene TRBD2, 5 bases. Germline V gene lookup returns CDR1 SNHLY and CDR2 FYNNEI. The CDR3 totals 14 residues. V lost 4 bases to trimming and J lost 7 bases, with 16 bases between them. The DNA for the CDR3 is TGTGCCAGCAGTGTAAGGGAGACGAGGTCGACCCAGTACTTC. This encodes CASSVRETRSTQYF.

The CDR3 nucleotides read TGTGCCAGCAGCCTGATCTCCTACGAGCAGTACTTC. This encodes CASSLISYEQYF. This chain uses TRBV3-1 (or the pseudogene TRBV3-2) with TRBJ2-7; D is uncertain. The CDR3 has 12 amino acids. V lost 4 bases, J lost 0 bases, and 4 bases lay in between. The germline V gene has CDR1 LGHDT and CDR2 YNNKEL (reference sequence).

The CDR3 coding sequence is TGTGCCAGCGTGCGGGGACAGGGTACTACCTATGAGCAGTTCTTC. Its translation is CASVRGQGTTYEQFF. This chain uses TRBV6-5 with TRBJ2-1; 9 bases fit TRBD1. CDR1 and CDR2 from the germline V gene are MNHEY and SVGAGI. This CDR3 region has 15 residues. The trim removed 8 bases at V and 8 bases at J, leaving 13 bases unmatched.

The chain joins TRBV12-3 or TRBV12-4 to TRBJ1-2; D gene uncertain. The CDR3 is made up of 12 amino acids. V lost 8 bases to trimming and J lost 5 bases, with 12 bases between them. The CDR3 protein is CASRVDTYGYTF. The CDR3 DNA follows: TGTGCCAGCCGTGTCGACACATATGGCTACACCTTC.

This chain uses TRBV3-1 (or the pseudogene TRBV3-2) with TRBJ2-7, with D tentatively TRBD1 or TRBD2 (5 bases each). V shed 4 bases and J shed 6 bases, with 22 bases lying between them. The V gene's germline CDR1 is LGHDT and CDR2 YNNKEL (reference sequence). This CDR3 spans 16 amino acids. The CDR3 region is CASSRVSGPLISEQYF. The CDR3 DNA reads TGTGCCAGCAGCCGAGTCTCGGGACCTTTAATATCCGAGCAGTACTTC.

The chain has TRBV7-9 and TRBJ1-2, with D unresolved. The CDR3 is made up of 12 amino acids. Looked up from germline, CDR1 is SEHNR and CDR2 is FQNEAQ (reference sequence). The V end lost 8 bases, the J end lost 5 bases, and 12 bases lay between the germline ends. The CDR3 loop is CASGETAYGYTF. CDR3 sequence (DNA): TGTGCCAGCGGAGAGACGGCTTATGGCTACACCTTC.

The chain has TRBV28 and TRBJ1-5, with 8 positions matching TRBD1. Trimming took 10 bases from V and 2 from J; bases not matched to a gene: 10. CDR3 length: 15 amino acids. The V gene's germline CDR1 is MDHEN and CDR2 SYDVKM. The CDR3 is CAILSTGVGNQPQHF. The CDR3 bases are TGTGCCATCCTATCGACAGGGGTGGGCAATCAGCCCCAGCATTTT.

This clone was counted a single time. This chain uses TRBV5-5 with TRBJ1-6; D is possibly TRBD1 (5 bases). The CDR3 length is 14 residues. Trimming stripped 2 bases from V and 10 bases from J, with 13 bases between. Germline V gene data show CDR1 as SGHKS and CDR2 as YYEKEE (reference sequence). CDR3 loop: CASSLGQGESPLHF. The CDR3 DNA follows: TGTGCCAGCAGCTTAGGCCAGGGTGAGTCACCCCTCCACTTT.

A few counts support this clone. The chain uses TRBV27 and TRBJ1-6; 8 positions match TRBD1. V lost 6 bases to trimming and J lost 5 bases; unmatched junction nucleotides: 0. Germline loops: CDR1 MNHEY, CDR2 SMNVEV (reference sequence). The CDR3 covers 13 residues. CDR3 nucleotides: TGTGCCAGCAGGACAGGGGATAATTCACCCCTCCACTTT. As protein: CASRTGDNSPLHF.

The chain links TRBV6-2 or TRBV6-3 to TRBJ1-1, with D perhaps TRBD1 (5 bases). V gave up 5 bases and J gave up 3 bases, with 16 bases separating them. The CDR3 length is 15 residues. Germline CDR1 and CDR2: MNHEY and SVGEGT. CDR3 nucleotide sequence: TGTGCCAGCAGTGCAGCCAGGGAGTTGGACACTGAAGCTTTCTTT. This sequence encodes CASSAARELDTEAFF.

This CDR3 is CASGRGARYGYTF. The CDR3 DNA sequence: TGTGCCAGCGGACGGGGGGCGCGCTATGGCTACACCTTC. V is TRBV27 and J is TRBJ1-2; a possible D gene is TRBD1 (6 bases). CDR1 and CDR2 from the germline V gene are MNHEY and SMNVEV (reference sequence). The CDR3 contains 13 residues. V was clipped by 8 bases and J by 4 bases, with 14 bases between them.

The chain combines TRBV30 with TRBJ1-6; D is undetermined. Germline lookup yields CDR1 GTSNPN and CDR2 SVGIG (reference sequence). CDR3 length equals 15 residues. Trimming removed 0 bases from V and 2 bases from J, with 8 bases in between. The DNA of the CDR3 is TGTGCCTGGAGTGTACCCGGGACCTATAATTCACCCCTCCACTTT. This encodes CAWSVPGTYNSPLHF.

This clone was picked up one time. The chain links TRBV19 to TRBJ2-7, with D possibly TRBD1 on 7 matching bases. Germline values: CDR1 LNHDA, CDR2 SQIVND (reference sequence). Trimming took off 0 bases at V and 0 bases at J, with 9 bases between the two ends. The CDR3 spans 15 residues. The CDR3 sequence: CASSIERDSSYEQYF. CDR3 bases: TGTGCCAGTAGTATAGAGCGGGACAGCTCCTACGAGCAGTACTTC.

This clone appeared a few times. This chain's CDR3 is CAIRTGDTQYF. CDR3 nucleotide sequence: TGTGCCATCAGAACAGGGGATACGCAGTATTTT. The chain links TRBV10-3 to TRBJ2-3; D perhaps matches TRBD1 (6 bases). CDR3 length: 11 amino acids. Germline V gives CDR1 ENHRY, CDR2 SYGVKD. Trimming stripped 6 bases from V and 6 bases from J, with 7 bases between.

The table lists this clone with a count of one. The chain has TRBV5-1 and TRBJ2-3; TRBD1 matches 7 bases. Germline CDR1 and CDR2: SGHRS and YFSETQ. Trimming at V came to 1 base and at J to 13 bases, leaving 6 bases not matched to a gene. This CDR3 is 12 amino acids long. The CDR3 protein is CASSLSGTVEYF. CDR3 DNA: TGCGCCAGCAGCTTGTCCGGGACAGTCGAGTATTTT.

This clone has more than one count but fewer than ten. The chain combines TRBV6-5 with TRBJ1-4, with D possibly TRBD1 on 6 matching bases. This CDR3 comprises 12 residues. In germline, CDR1 is MNHEY, CDR2 SVGAGI. V was pared by 2 bases and J by 8 bases, with 6 bases between. As DNA, the CDR3 is TGTGCCAGCAGTTACGACAGGGAAAAACTGTTTTTT. Translation gives CASSYDREKLFF.

The V and J genes are TRBV28 and TRBJ2-7, with D perhaps matching TRBD1 (7 bases). Germline values: CDR1 MDHEN, CDR2 SYDVKM. V was clipped by 4 bases and J by 0 bases, with 22 bases between them. This CDR3 region has 18 residues. The CDR3 is CASSSTTGHGRTSYEQYF. The CDR3 coding sequence is TGTGCCAGCAGTTCGACGACAGGGCACGGGAGAACCTCCTACGAGCAGTACTTC.

The chain carries TRBV27 and TRBJ2-2; tentatively, D is TRBD2 (6 bases). The germline V and J ends were trimmed by 3 bases and 4 bases, with 12 bases remaining between them. Per the germline V gene, CDR1 is MNHEY and CDR2 is SMNVEV (reference sequence). This CDR3 is built from 15 residues. CDR3 loop: CASSFETRVTGELFF. The CDR3 DNA sequence: TGTGCCAGCAGTTTTGAGACTAGGGTCACCGGGGAGCTGTTTTTT.

The chain carries TRBV5-4 and TRBJ2-3, with D hard to call. The CDR3 is made up of 14 amino acids. In germline, CDR1 is SGHNT, CDR2 YYREEE (reference sequence). The V and J ends lost 0 bases and 1 base respectively, with 6 bases between them. This CDR3 is CASSLDQGTDTQYF. The DNA for the CDR3 is TGTGCCAGCAGCTTGGACCAGGGCACAGATACGCAGTATTTT.

The chain has TRBV7-3 and TRBJ2-3, with 8 nucleotides matching TRBD2. CDR1 SGHTA and CDR2 FQGTGA come from the germline V gene. This CDR3 spans 15 amino acids. The J segment lost 7 bases and the V segment lost 3 bases, leaving 9 bases of the junction unmatched. CDR3 region: CASSFSPGGQNTQYF. CDR3 bases: TGTGCCAGCAGCTTTTCTCCGGGGGGGCAAAATACGCAGTATTTT.

The chain carries TRBV14 and TRBJ1-5; D unclear. Trimming cost V 6 bases and J 0 bases, with 6 bases left between them. The CDR3 covers 13 residues. Germline-derived CDR1 and CDR2 are SGHDN and FVKESK. The CDR3 DNA sequence: TGTGCCAGCAGTCAGTATAGCAATCAGCCCCAGCATTTT. Its protein is CASSQYSNQPQHF.

V usage is TRBV27 and J usage is TRBJ2-7, with D perhaps TRBD1 (6 bases). The germline V gene has CDR1 MNHEY and CDR2 SMNVEV (reference sequence). The CDR3 contains 14 residues. V lost 6 bases and J 1 base, leaving 13 bases between the germline ends. The CDR3 protein is CASRQGQLSYEQYF. In DNA, the CDR3 is TGTGCCAGCAGACAGGGTCAACTATCCTACGAGCAGTACTTC.